Listed below are T cell receptor beta chains from one sample, sequenced in a study of shared clonotypes between healthy human individuals. Data came from immunoSEQ multiplex PCR; TCRdb stores just in-frame clones and leaves some out. Counted here are a few million clones, roughly 93% occurring once; the ten biggest clones make up 0.3% to 0.4%. The sequencing sample was made of naive CD4+ T cells from PBMCs. These receptors all come from a man aged 18 to 29 in good health. Some clones in this sample may be carry-over from other donors' samples. Both conserved end residues are part of each CDR3. Each record gives: CDR3 protein, CDR3 DNA, D gene, CDR3 length, V gene, J gene, clone size. D genes are given only for firm matches. Only some rows state a clone size, as once, few, many or a class for expanded clones.

CDR3aa: CASSFLAGGPSYNEQFF; CDR3nt: TGCGCCAGCAGCTTTTTAGCGGGAGGGCCCTCCTACAATGAGCAGTTCTTC; d_gene: TRBD2; len: 17; v_gene: TRBV5-1; j_gene: TRBJ2-1; abundance: NA
CDR3aa: CASSLRADPGADTQYF; CDR3nt: TGTGCCAGCAGCTTAAGGGCAGACCCCGGTGCAGATACGCAGTATTTT; d_gene: NA; len: 16; v_gene: TRBV7-9; j_gene: TRBJ2-3; abundance: NA
CDR3aa: CASSEGARGNQPQHF; CDR3nt: TGTGCCAGCAGTGAGGGCGCAAGGGGCAATCAGCCCCAGCATTTT; d_gene: NA; len: 15; v_gene: TRBV2; j_gene: TRBJ1-5; abundance: NA
CDR3aa: CASRGGLDGNQPQHF; CDR3nt: TGCGCCAGCAGGGGAGGGCTTGATGGCAATCAGCCCCAGCATTTT; d_gene: NA; len: 15; v_gene: TRBV5-1; j_gene: TRBJ1-5; abundance: NA
CDR3aa: CASSQVAGGLSYEQYF; CDR3nt: TGCGCCAGCAGCCAAGTTGCGGGAGGTCTCTCCTACGAGCAGTACTTC; d_gene: TRBD2; len: 16; v_gene: TRBV4-1; j_gene: TRBJ2-7; abundance: NA
CDR3aa: CASIPWEGETQYF; CDR3nt: TGTGCCAGCATCCCCTGGGAGGGAGAGACCCAGTACTTC; d_gene: TRBD2; len: 13; v_gene: TRBV28; j_gene: TRBJ2-5; abundance: NA
CDR3aa: CAWNRVLNTIYF; CDR3nt: TGTGCCTGGAATAGGGTTTTAAACACCATATATTTT; d_gene: NA; len: 12; v_gene: TRBV30; j_gene: TRBJ1-3; abundance: NA
CDR3aa: CASSPGLGNEKLFF; CDR3nt: TGTGCCAGCAGTCCAGGGTTGGGTAATGAAAAACTGTTTTTT; d_gene: NA; len: 14; v_gene: TRBV2; j_gene: TRBJ1-4; abundance: NA
CDR3aa: CASSSTERGLSNQPQHF; CDR3nt: TGTGCCAGCAGCTCAACGGAGAGGGGGCTTAGCAATCAGCCCCAGCATTTT; d_gene: NA; len: 17; v_gene: TRBV21-1; j_gene: TRBJ1-5; abundance: NA
CDR3aa: CASSEIVGGLFF; CDR3nt: TGTGCCAGCAGTGAAATCGTGGGGGGACTGTTTTTT; d_gene: NA; len: 12; v_gene: TRBV6-5; j_gene: TRBJ1-4; abundance: NA
CDR3aa: CSGGQGARGGELFF; CDR3nt: TGCAGCGGGGGACAGGGGGCGCGAGGCGGGGAGCTGTTTTTT; d_gene: TRBD1; len: 14; v_gene: TRBV29-1; j_gene: TRBJ2-2; abundance: NA
CDR3aa: CAWSVGYGYTF; CDR3nt: TGTGCCTGGAGTGTAGGGTACGGCTACACCTTC; d_gene: NA; len: 11; v_gene: TRBV30; j_gene: TRBJ1-2; abundance: NA
CDR3aa: CASSLSPLRPQHF; CDR3nt: TGTGCCAGCAGTTTGTCCCCGCTGAGGCCCCAGCATTTT; d_gene: NA; len: 13; v_gene: TRBV28; j_gene: TRBJ1-5; abundance: once
CDR3aa: CASSLGSHLYRDSKTYGYTF; CDR3nt: TGTGCCAGCTCACTTGGGTCGCACCTCTACCGGGACTCAAAGACCTATGGCTACACCTTC; d_gene: NA; len: 20; v_gene: TRBV18; j_gene: TRBJ1-2; abundance: NA
CDR3aa: CASSFGTTNEKLFF; CDR3nt: TGTGCCAGCAGTTTCGGGACAACTAATGAAAAACTGTTTTTT; d_gene: NA; len: 14; v_gene: TRBV28; j_gene: TRBJ1-4; abundance: NA
CDR3aa: CASSSVNRGRSYEQYF; CDR3nt: TGTGCCAGCAGCTCCGTCAACAGGGGGCGGTCCTACGAGCAGTACTTC; d_gene: TRBD1; len: 16; v_gene: TRBV7-6; j_gene: TRBJ2-7; abundance: NA
CDR3aa: CASSPFGSSGSESDTQYF; CDR3nt: TGTGCCAGCTCACCCTTCGGTTCTAGCGGGAGTGAATCAGATACGCAGTATTTT; d_gene: TRBD2; len: 18; v_gene: TRBV18; j_gene: TRBJ2-3; abundance: NA
CDR3aa: CASSPRTGGTDTQYF; CDR3nt: TGCGCCAGCAGCCCCCGGACAGGGGGCACAGATACGCAGTATTTT; d_gene: TRBD1; len: 15; v_gene: TRBV5-1; j_gene: TRBJ2-3; abundance: NA
CDR3aa: CASSLQGGTGADTQYF; CDR3nt: TGCGCCAGCAGCCTCCAGGGCGGGACAGGGGCAGATACGCAGTATTTT; d_gene: TRBD1; len: 16; v_gene: TRBV4-3; j_gene: TRBJ2-3; abundance: NA
CDR3aa: CASSLREGGRADEQYF; CDR3nt: TGTGCCAGCAGTCTGCGTGAGGGCGGGAGGGCGGACGAGCAGTACTTC; d_gene: TRBD2; len: 16; v_gene: TRBV9; j_gene: TRBJ2-7; abundance: NA
CDR3aa: CASVRQGAFGYTF; CDR3nt: TGTGCCAGCGTGAGACAGGGGGCGTTTGGCTACACCTTC; d_gene: TRBD1; len: 13; v_gene: TRBV28; j_gene: TRBJ1-2; abundance: NA
CDR3aa: CASSEAGNPGQRDTQYF; CDR3nt: TGTGCCAGCAGTGAAGCAGGGAACCCGGGACAACGGGATACGCAGTATTTT; d_gene: NA; len: 17; v_gene: TRBV6-1; j_gene: TRBJ2-3; abundance: NA
CDR3aa: CASSRPSGPKTEAFF; CDR3nt: TGTGCCAGCAGTCGCCCCTCGGGGCCCAAAACTGAAGCTTTCTTT; d_gene: NA; len: 15; v_gene: TRBV28; j_gene: TRBJ1-1; abundance: NA
CDR3aa: CSVATWALPTGELFF; CDR3nt: TGCAGCGTTGCGACCTGGGCCCTCCCCACCGGGGAGCTGTTTTTT; d_gene: NA; len: 15; v_gene: TRBV29-1; j_gene: TRBJ2-2; abundance: NA